This TCR beta chain was captured by sequencing in a study of monozygotic twins with inflammatory bowel disease. Study-level findings and limits: Differing T cell subtypes remained indistinguishable.

On this clonotype: What it recognizes is unknown.

The CDR3 is 13 amino acids. Blood was drawn at under 3 ml per donor. Eight separate reactions per sample yielded the cDNA. Each of TCRalpha and TCRbeta cDNA went through two nested PCRs, lasting around 16 and 10 cycles. From its re-call of the 5' RACE reads, TCRdb lists each CDR3 protein once, without DNA. In all, the sample yields about 300,000 distinct CDR3 sequences. Input material: blood. The chain combines TRBV12-3 or TRBV12-4 with TRBJ2-5. This TCR came from a human donor with ulcerative colitis or Crohn's disease, or a healthy co-twin of an affected twin (not recorded which). CDR3 in amino acids: CASSFEDQETQYF.